Listed below are T cell receptor beta chains from one sample, sequenced in a study of shared clonotypes between healthy human individuals. The protocol was immunoSEQ multiplex PCR, while the TCRdb copy is restricted to in-frame clones and leaves out a portion. This table has 2,500,000 or so clones, approximately 90% appearing once. Input material: naive CD4+ T cells sorted from blood. The receptors were sampled from a man aged 18 to 35 in good health. The CDR3 runs from the conserved cysteine through the conserved F or W. The order of the fields is V gene, J gene, clone size, D gene, CDR3 protein, CDR3 DNA. D genes are given only for firm matches. Only some rows state a clone size, as once, few, many or a class for expanded clones.

>TRBV6-5|TRBJ2-1|-|TRBD2
CASSDSGEQFF
TGTGCCAGCAGTGATAGCGGGGAGCAGTTCTTC
>TRBV28|TRBJ1-2|-|-
CASSLRQYGYTF
TGTGCCAGCAGTCTAAGACAGTATGGCTACACCTTC
>TRBV30|TRBJ2-5|-|-
CAWRGGETQYF
TGTGCCTGGAGGGGCGGAGAGACCCAGTACTTC
>TRBV25-1|TRBJ2-5|-|TRBD1
CASSDPTGVSETQYF
TGTGCCAGCAGTGACCCGACAGGGGTGTCAGAGACCCAGTACTTC
>TRBV5-4|TRBJ2-7|-|-
CASSKGGENYEQYF
TGTGCCAGCAGCAAAGGGGGGGAAAACTACGAGCAGTACTTC
>TRBV14|TRBJ2-7|once|TRBD2
CASSQLGLAGAGEQYF
TGTGCCAGCAGCCAACTAGGACTAGCGGGAGCTGGCGAGCAGTACTTC
>TRBV2|TRBJ2-1|-|-
CASRDNSYNEQFF
TGTGCCAGCAGGGACAATTCCTACAATGAGCAGTTCTTC
>TRBV19|TRBJ2-7|-|TRBD1
CASSYNRGAYEQYF
TGTGCCAGTAGTTATAACAGGGGCGCCTACGAGCAGTACTTC
>TRBV13|TRBJ2-1|once|TRBD2
CASSRLRGSSYNEQFF
TGTGCCAGCAGCCGCTTGCGGGGGAGCTCCTACAATGAGCAGTTCTTC
>TRBV6-7|TRBJ2-7|-|-
CARGPGGTVPYEQYF
TGTGCCAGAGGCCCCGGAGGGACAGTGCCCTACGAGCAGTACTTC
>TRBV5-6|TRBJ2-1|-|TRBD2
CASSVRGDEQFF
TGTGCCAGCAGCGTCCGGGGGGATGAGCAGTTCTTC
>TRBV19|TRBJ2-7|-|TRBD1
CASRTGQGAYEQYF
TGTGCCAGTAGGACCGGACAGGGGGCCTATGAGCAGTACTTC
>TRBV25-1|TRBJ1-2|-|TRBD1
CASSYATGGGYGYTF
TGTGCCAGCAGTTACGCGACAGGGGGGGGCTATGGCTACACCTTC
>TRBV30|TRBJ2-2|-|TRBD1
CAWTGTATGELFF
TGTGCCTGGACCGGGACAGCAACCGGGGAGCTGTTTTTT
>TRBV5-6|TRBJ1-1|once|-
CASSLRRRMNTEAFF
TGTGCCAGCAGCTTAAGACGGCGGATGAACACTGAAGCTTTCTTT
>TRBV7-2|TRBJ2-5|-|TRBD2
CASSPRTSGVETQYF
TGTGCCAGCAGCCCTCGTACTAGCGGGGTAGAGACCCAGTACTTC
>TRBV7-2|TRBJ2-7|-|TRBD2
CASSRGLADYEQYF
TGTGCCAGCAGCCGAGGACTAGCGGACTACGAGCAGTACTTC
>TRBV6-5|TRBJ1-1|-|-
CASRSGGGGGTEAFF
TGTGCCAGCAGATCCGGGGGGGGAGGTGGGACTGAAGCTTTCTTT
>TRBV30|TRBJ2-5|-|-
CAWSRSGGGQETQYF
TGTGCCTGGAGTCGGTCAGGGGGGGGACAAGAGACCCAGTACTTC
>TRBV6-6|TRBJ1-4|-|TRBD1
CASSPTQPQGGEKLFF
TGTGCCAGCAGCCCTACCCAACCACAGGGGGGTGAAAAACTGTTTTTT
>TRBV5-6|TRBJ2-7|-|-
CASSLAVRQSISEQYF
TGTGCCAGCAGCTTGGCAGTAAGACAGTCCATCAGCGAGCAGTACTTC
>TRBV12-5|TRBJ1-3|few|TRBD1
CASGRQGADTIYF
TGTGCTAGTGGCCGACAGGGTGCCGACACCATATATTTT
>TRBV6-5|TRBJ1-1|-|-
CASSPSTGNTEAFF
TGTGCCAGCAGCCCATCCACCGGGAACACTGAAGCTTTCTTT
>TRBV2|TRBJ1-2|-|-
CASSEGMEGYTF
TGTGCCTCCTCAGAGGGGATGGAGGGCTACACCTTC
>TRBV30|TRBJ1-2|few|-
CAWIPTVGYGYTF
TGTGCCTGGATCCCCACCGTTGGCTATGGCTACACCTTC
>TRBV6-6|TRBJ1-4|-|TRBD1
CASSYSAGGAGEKLFF
TGTGCCAGCAGTTACTCGGCAGGGGGCGCGGGTGAAAAACTGTTTTTT
>TRBV2|TRBJ1-4|once|TRBD1
CASRRQGATNEKLFF
TGTGCCAGCAGGAGACAGGGGGCAACTAATGAAAAACTGTTTTTT
>TRBV9|TRBJ2-1|-|TRBD2
CASSVGASGSKAYNEQFF
TGTGCCAGCAGCGTAGGGGCTAGCGGGAGTAAGGCCTACAATGAGCAGTTCTTC
>TRBV28|TRBJ2-7|-|-
CASIGGTGRQYF
TGTGCCAGCATAGGGGGGACGGGGCGGCAGTACTTC
>TRBV10-2|TRBJ2-4|-|-
CASHPGTVLAKNIQYF
TGCGCCAGCCATCCCGGGACCGTCTTAGCCAAAAACATTCAGTACTTC
>TRBV2|TRBJ1-5|-|-
CASSGEGFSNQPQHF
TGTGCCAGCAGTGGTGAAGGGTTTAGCAATCAGCCCCAGCATTTT
>TRBV29-1|TRBJ2-3|-|TRBD1
CSVKGTVTDTQYF
TGCAGCGTTAAAGGGACAGTAACAGATACGCAGTATTTT
>TRBV7-2|TRBJ2-2|-|TRBD2
CASSLVSGGRTGELFF
TGTGCCAGCAGCTTAGTTAGCGGGGGTCGTACCGGGGAGCTGTTTTTT
>TRBV7-3|TRBJ2-3|-|TRBD2
CASSSGLATDTQYF
TGTGCCAGCAGCTCGGGACTAGCGACAGATACGCAGTATTTT
>TRBV7-2|TRBJ2-1|-|TRBD2
CASSLRLAGEQFF
TGTGCCAGCAGCTTAAGACTAGCGGGTGAGCAGTTCTTC
>TRBV2|TRBJ1-1|few|-
CASSADMNTEAFF
TGTGCCAGCAGTGCGGACATGAACACTGAAGCTTTCTTT
>TRBV6-6|TRBJ1-6|-|-
CASSYSGDSPLHF
TGTGCCAGCAGTTACTCGGGGGATTCACCCCTCCACTTT
>TRBV7-2|TRBJ1-6|-|-
CASSLATGVGSPLHF
TGTGCCAGCAGCTTAGCGACCGGGGTGGGCTCACCCCTCCACTTT
>TRBV11-3|TRBJ1-3|-|-
CASSFSGKSGNTIYF
TGTGCCAGCAGCTTTTCAGGGAAATCTGGAAACACCATATATTTT
>TRBV7-2|TRBJ2-2|-|TRBD2
CASRQRLAITGELFF
TGTGCCAGCAGACAAAGACTAGCGATCACCGGGGAGCTGTTTTTT
>TRBV10-3|TRBJ2-5|-|TRBD2
CAISFSGGAFETQYF
TGTGCCATCAGTTTTAGCGGGGGGGCTTTTGAGACCCAGTACTTC
>TRBV7-7|TRBJ2-1|once|-
CASSVIDHNEQFF
TGTGCTAGCAGCGTAATCGACCACAATGAGCAGTTCTTC
>TRBV11-2|TRBJ1-6|-|-
CASRAGISNSPLHF
TGTGCCAGCAGGGCCGGGATCTCTAATTCACCCCTCCACTTT
>TRBV11-3|TRBJ2-2|-|TRBD1
CASSYRGGTGELFF
TGTGCCAGCAGTTACAGGGGTGGAACCGGGGAGCTGTTTTTT
>TRBV14|TRBJ2-3|-|TRBD2
CASRPTSGRSTDTQYF
TGTGCCAGCAGACCCACTAGCGGGAGATCCACAGATACGCAGTATTTT
>TRBV10-3|TRBJ2-5|once|TRBD2
CAISEGGGAGVAQYF
TGTGCCATCAGTGAGGGCGGGGGGGCCGGCGTGGCCCAGTACTTC
>TRBV5-1|TRBJ2-3|-|-
CASSLNRGTDTQYF
TGCGCCAGCAGCTTGAATCGAGGGACAGATACGCAGTATTTT
>TRBV5-1|TRBJ1-1|once|-
CASSPMLGQAGDTEAFF
TGCGCCAGCAGCCCTATGCTCGGGCAGGCGGGGGACACTGAAGCTTTCTTT
>TRBV2|TRBJ2-5|once|-
CAARRGGARETQYF
TGTGCCGCTCGGAGGGGGGGGGCAAGGGAGACCCAGTACTTC
>TRBV9|TRBJ1-5|-|-
CASSVGDSNQPQHF
TGTGCCAGCAGCGTAGGTGATAGCAATCAGCCCCAGCATTTT
>TRBV7-2|TRBJ2-7|-|-
CASSVRGVNEQYF
TGTGCCAGCAGCGTACGCGGGGTGAACGAGCAGTACTTC